One and the same sample provided the 29 T cell receptor beta chains below, sequenced in a study of T cell clonotyping in hematopoietic cell transplantation. Method: immunoSEQ multiplex PCR; TCRdb's copy keeps in-frame clones and lacks some. The repertoire holds 9,000 or so clones, with roughly 85% as singletons. The sample here was peripheral blood mononuclear cells, taken 180 days after allogeneic stem cell transplant. The receptors were gathered from a female patient aged 50-65 years who had an allogeneic stem cell transplant from a related donor, so the T cells may come from the graft donor. Some clones in this sample may be carry-over from other donors' samples.

The chain combines TRBV6-5 with TRBJ2-5; 8 bases fit TRBD1. The CDR3 totals 14 residues. V gave up 5 bases and J gave up 5 bases; unmatched junction bases: 7. Germline CDR1 and CDR2: MNHEY and SVGAGI. The CDR3 protein is CASSKRTGWETQYF. As DNA, the CDR3 is TGTGCCAGCAGTAAGCGGACAGGGTGGGAGACCCAGTACTTC.

Of note for this clone: One junction end does not reproduce the germline sequence, and a read error may be involved. The rearrangement joins TRBV27 to TRBJ2-7, with TRBD1 identical over 7 bases. This CDR3 is 15 amino acids long. Germline V gives CDR1 MNHEY, CDR2 SMNVEV (reference sequence). CDR3 sequence (DNA): TGTGCCAGCAGTTTAGTGGGGACAGACCCCTACGAGCAGTGCTTC. Amino acid sequence: CASSLVGTDPYEQCF.

This sequence joins TRBV4-3 and TRBJ1-2; no definite D call. Per the germline V gene, CDR1 is LGHNA and CDR2 is YSLEER. Trimming took 0 bases from V and 7 from J, leaving 15 bases between them. This CDR3 is built from 15 residues. The CDR3 loop reads CASSQDGAGGLGYTF. The CDR3 DNA is TGCGCCAGCAGCCAAGATGGAGCGGGAGGCCTTGGCTACACCTTC.

The gene calls are TRBV30 and TRBJ2-7, with 7 bases that match TRBD2. The CDR3 is made up of 17 amino acids. Trimming cost V 4 bases and J 4 bases; bases outside gene matches: 19. Germline CDR1 reads GTSNPN; CDR2 reads SVGIG (reference sequence). This CDR3 is CAWTPGRQSGAAYEQYF. Here the CDR3 DNA reads TGTGCCTGGACTCCAGGGAGACAAAGCGGGGCCGCGTACGAGCAGTACTTC.

The chain is built from TRBV6-6 and TRBJ1-4, with D perhaps TRBD1 (5 bases). Trimming shortened V by 0 bases and J by 8 bases, and 13 bases separated the two germline ends. Germline lookup yields CDR1 MNHNY and CDR2 SVGAGI (reference sequence). The CDR3 extends over 15 amino acids. The CDR3 reads CASSYSEGVGEKLFF. In DNA form, the CDR3 reads TGTGCCAGCAGTTACTCAGAAGGGGTGGGGGAAAAACTGTTTTTT.

The genes are TRBV5-4 and TRBJ2-7; D possibly uses TRBD1 or TRBD2 (5 bases each). The CDR3 consists of 15 residues. V was trimmed by 3 bases and J by 6 bases, leaving 19 bases between them. Germline CDR1 SGHNT, CDR2 YYREEE (reference sequence). CDR3 DNA sequence: TGTGCCAGCAGCTACGAGGGGACCCTCGTCGGCGAGCAGTACTTC. This encodes CASSYEGTLVGEQYF.

This sequence joins TRBV11-3 and TRBJ2-1; D call uncertain. Trimming removed 5 bases from V and 4 bases from J, with 9 bases in between. The CDR3 totals 13 residues. From germline, CDR1 is SGHNT and CDR2 YENEEA. The CDR3 coding sequence is TGTGCCAGCAGCCTATCCCCTTACAATGAGCAGTTCTTC. Protein: CASSLSPYNEQFF.

The chain employs TRBV15 and TRBJ1-1, with D unresolved. Per germline, CDR1 LNHNV and CDR2 YYDKDF (reference sequence). The CDR3 covers 14 residues. The germline V and J ends were trimmed by 0 bases and 1 base, with 6 bases remaining between them. The DNA for the CDR3 is TGTGCCACCAGCAGAGATCTAAGGAACACTGAAGCTTTCTTT. Residues: CATSRDLRNTEAFF.

The V and J genes are TRBV28 and TRBJ1-2; D perhaps matches TRBD1 (6 bases). CDR1 MDHEN and CDR2 SYDVKM come from the germline V gene. The CDR3 extends over 11 amino acids. V was trimmed by 9 bases and J by 8 bases, leaving 13 bases between them. The CDR3 region is CASGGRQGYTF. The CDR3 DNA is TGTGCCAGTGGGGGGCGACAGGGCTACACCTTC.

This chain connects TRBV19 to TRBJ2-1; D is uncertain. The germline gives CDR1 LNHDA, CDR2 SQIVND (reference sequence). V was trimmed by 5 bases and J by 6 bases, leaving 14 bases between them. The CDR3 length is 14 residues. This CDR3 reads CASSGFSLSNEQFF. CDR3 nucleotides: TGTGCCAGTAGTGGATTTAGCTTGAGCAATGAGCAGTTCTTC.

This chain connects TRBV4-1 to TRBJ2-2; 11 bases agree with TRBD2. The junction had 4 bases not matched to a gene; V was cut back by 9 bases and J by 1 base. Germline assignment: CDR1 MGHRA and CDR2 YSYEKL. This CDR3 is built from 15 residues. The CDR3 is CASSLAGGNTGELFF. The CDR3, as DNA: TGCGCCAGTTCGCTAGCGGGAGGGAACACCGGGGAGCTGTTTTTT.

The chain recombines TRBV7-9 with TRBJ2-3; tentative D call: TRBD1 (6 bases). The CDR3 length is 15 residues. V dropped 4 bases and J dropped 2 bases, with 13 bases sitting between them. CDR1 SEHNR and CDR2 FQNEAQ come from the germline V gene (reference sequence). CDR3 sequence: CASSSWTDLTDTQYF. The CDR3 bases are TGTGCCAGCAGCTCATGGACAGATCTCACAGATACGCAGTATTTT. Looking up the rest from reference TRBV7-9 and TRBJ2-3 gives the full variable domain: DTGVSQNPRHKITKRGQNVTFRCDPISEHNRLYWYRQTLGQGPEFLTYFQNEAQLEKSRLLSDRFSAERPKGSFSTLEIQRTEQGDSAMYLCASSSWTDLTDTQYFGPGTRLTVL.

By proportion, this clone is medium-sized. The chain links TRBV7-8 to TRBJ1-1; D call uncertain. Germline V gene data show CDR1 as SGHVS and CDR2 as FQNEAQ. The CDR3 sequence is 14 residues long. Trimming removed 0 bases at V and 0 bases at J, with 5 bases between. The CDR3 region has the DNA TGTGCCAGCAGCTTAGCAGGGTTGAACACTGAAGCTTTCTTT. Protein: CASSLAGLNTEAFF. Complete variable domain (other parts from reference TRBV7-8 and TRBJ1-1): GAGVSQSPRYKVAKRGQDVALRCDPISGHVSLFWYQQALGQGPEFLTYFQNEAQLDKSGLPSDRFFAERPEGSVSTLKIQRTQQEDSAVYLCASSLAGLNTEAFFGQGTRLTVV.

The chain combines TRBV6-1 with TRBJ1-2; D remains unclear. Germline V gene sequence: CDR1 MNHNS, CDR2 SASEGT. V lost 8 bases to trimming and J lost 2 bases, with 6 bases between them. The CDR3 runs to 11 residues. The DNA of the CDR3 is TGTGCCAGCGAAAGGAACTATGGCTACACCTTC. It encodes CASERNYGYTF.

V and J are TRBV7-2 and TRBJ1-1, with D tentatively TRBD1 (5 bases). Trimming stripped 4 bases from V and 10 bases from J, with 10 bases between. The CDR3 consists of 11 residues. Germline-derived CDR1 and CDR2 are SGHTA and FQGNSA. For the CDR3, the DNA is TGTGCCAGCAGCTCGACAGTGATAGCTTTCTTT. It codes for CASSSTVIAFF.

This clone was observed once. V is TRBV21-1 and J is TRBJ2-3; the D call of TRBD1 is as the table states it, not checked on the DNA. TRBV21-1 is assigned pseudogene status. This CDR3 is 15 amino acids long. The CDR3 DNA reads TGTGCCAGCAGCAAAGATCGGCAGGGGACAGATACGCAGTATTTT. Its protein is CASSKDRQGTDTQYF.

The chain couples TRBV19 to TRBJ1-1; D gene ambiguous. The V end lost 8 bases, the J end lost 0 bases, and 10 bases lay between the germline ends. CDR3 length equals 13 residues. Germline CDR1 LNHDA, CDR2 SQIVND (reference sequence). The CDR3 region has the DNA TGTGCCAGTGCAACACGGATGAACACTGAAGCTTTCTTT. Translating gives CASATRMNTEAFF.

This clone was seen just once. The chain links TRBV30 to TRBJ2-6; no reliable D call. V was shortened by 5 bases and J by 2 bases, with 13 bases between the two germline ends. CDR1 is GTSNPN, CDR2 SVGIG, per germline (reference sequence). This CDR3 spans 15 amino acids. CDR3 residues: CAWDTVSPGANVLTF. In DNA, the CDR3 is TGTGCCTGGGATACGGTCTCCCCTGGGGCCAACGTCCTGACTTTC.

The J gene is TRBJ2-1, the V gene TRBV27; D not resolved. The V gene lost 5 bases and the J gene lost 4 bases, with 9 bases spanning the gap. The CDR3 consists of 13 residues. The V gene's germline CDR1 is MNHEY and CDR2 SMNVEV (reference sequence). The CDR3 nucleotides read TGTGCCAGCAGTCTCCCCCGGTACAATGAGCAGTTCTTC. It encodes CASSLPRYNEQFF.

The V call is TRBV19, the J call TRBJ2-1, with D perhaps being TRBD1 or TRBD2 (5 bases each). The CDR3 is 15 amino acids. The germline V and J ends were trimmed by 8 bases and 8 bases, with 22 bases remaining between them. Germline loops: CDR1 LNHDA, CDR2 SQIVND (reference sequence). CDR3 DNA sequence: TGTGCCAGTCGCCGGGGATCGGGCAGGGTGGATGAGCAGTTCTTC. It specifies CASRRGSGRVDEQFF.

The V and J genes are TRBV4-3 and TRBJ2-6, with TRBD1 matching over 11 bases. The CDR3 loop spans 17 amino acids. Per germline, CDR1 LGHNA and CDR2 YSLEER. Trimming removed 1 base from V and 3 bases from J; junction bases left unmatched: 2. The CDR3 region has the DNA TGCGCCAGCAGCCAAGGGACAGGGGGCGTTGGGGCCAACGTCCTGACTTTC. Amino acid sequence: CASSQGTGGVGANVLTF.

CDR3 DNA sequence: TGTGCCACCAGCAGAGATTTACTCCAAGAGACCCAGTACTTC. Its translation: CATSRDLLQETQYF. The chain has TRBV15 and TRBJ2-5, with D uncertain. Deletions cut 0 bases from V and 1 base from J, with 6 bases between. CDR1 is LNHNV and CDR2 is YYDKDF in the germline V gene (reference sequence). There are 14 residues in the CDR3.

The J gene is TRBJ2-5, the V gene TRBV6-1, with a possible D match to TRBD2 (6 bases). CDR1 is MNHNS, CDR2 SASEGT, per germline. The V end lost 7 bases, the J end lost 1 base, and 10 bases lay between the germline ends. CDR3 length: 13 residues. The CDR3 nucleotides read TGTGCCAGCAAAGGAGGGGCCCAAGAGACCCAGTACTTC. It translates to CASKGGAQETQYF.

This clone was found once. The chain recombines TRBV6-1 with TRBJ2-1, with D tentatively TRBD1 or TRBD2 (5 bases each). V gave up 5 bases and J gave up 2 bases, with 10 bases separating them. The germline V gene encodes CDR1 MNHNS and CDR2 SASEGT. The CDR3 consists of 14 residues. The CDR3 coding sequence is TGTGCCAGCAGTCTCGGGACGACCTACAATGAGCAGTTCTTC. Its protein is CASSLGTTYNEQFF.

The V call is TRBV19, the J call TRBJ1-1; D is ambiguous. Germline V gene data show CDR1 as LNHDA and CDR2 as SQIVND (reference sequence). The germline V and J ends were trimmed by 11 bases and 0 bases, with 13 bases remaining between them. The CDR3 spans 13 residues. CDR3 sequence reads: CAVGPRLNTEAFF. DNA for the CDR3: TGTGCCGTTGGGCCACGTCTGAACACTGAAGCTTTCTTT.

The chain recombines TRBV28 with TRBJ1-4; TRBD1 is a possible D gene (5 bases). V was pared by 5 bases and J by 8 bases, with 21 bases between. The germline V gene encodes CDR1 MDHEN and CDR2 SYDVKM. The CDR3 has 16 residues. In nucleotides, the CDR3 is TGTGCCAGCAGTGGATTATTGGGGACCGGGAACGAAAAACTGTTTTTT. Translation gives CASSGLLGTGNEKLFF.

CDR3 residues: CASSKGQTTYEQYF. The CDR3 region has the DNA TGTGCCAGCAGTAAGGGACAGACAACCTACGAGCAGTACTTC. The rearrangement links TRBV27 to TRBJ2-7; TRBD1 aligns across 7 bases. The junction had 6 bases not matched to a gene; V was cut back by 5 bases and J by 2 bases. This CDR3 has 14 amino acids. Germline V gene data show CDR1 as MNHEY and CDR2 as SMNVEV (reference sequence).

This clone came up once. The DNA of the CDR3 is TGTGCCTGGAGCCCCAGGAGCTACGAGCAGTACTTC. Translation gives CAWSPRSYEQYF. The V and J genes are TRBV30 and TRBJ2-5; D remains ambiguous. The tail of the sequence fits TRBJ2-7 better, so the J call may be wrong. Germline lookup yields CDR1 GTSNPN and CDR2 SVGIG (reference sequence). This CDR3 has 12 residues.

V is TRBV29-1 and J is TRBJ1-2, with a tentative D call TRBD1 (6 bases). Germline CDR1 reads SQVTM; CDR2 reads ANQGSEA. V shed 1 base and J shed 4 bases, with 16 bases lying between them. This CDR3 has 15 residues. For the CDR3, the DNA is TGCAGCGTTGAAGGGGGGAAAGACAGGTCCTATGGCTACACCTTC. Its protein is CSVEGGKDRSYGYTF.